The next 31 T cell receptor beta chains were all read from a single sample in a study of blood T cell repertoires in COVID-19. Profiled with immunoSEQ multiplex PCR; TCRdb holds only in-frame clones, not every one. This sample yields under 300,000 clones, of which approximately 81% are seen a single time; approximately 6.6% belongs to the top ten. Sequenced input: PBMCs or T cells enriched from blood (not recorded which). The receptors derive from a woman aged 45-59 years who had been exposed to COVID-19.

The DNA of the CDR3 is TGTGCCAGCAGCCTCTGGACAGGGGGCCAAGAGACCCAGTACTTC. The encoded protein is CASSLWTGGQETQYF. The chain recombines TRBV5-6 with TRBJ2-5; 10 bases are shared with TRBD1. Losses at the gene ends were 4 bases for V and 1 base for J; bases not matched to a gene: 4. The CDR3 is 15 residues long. The germline V gene has CDR1 SGHDT and CDR2 YYEEEE. The full variable domain, completed using reference TRBV5-6 and TRBJ2-5, is DAGVTQSPTHLIKTRGQQVTLRCSPKSGHDTVSWYQQALGQGPQFIFQYYEEEERQRGNFPDRFSGHQFPNYSSELNVNALLLGDSALYLCASSLWTGGQETQYFGPGTRLLVL.

V gene TRBV19 combines with J gene TRBJ1-2, with 7 nucleotides matching TRBD1. There are 15 residues in the CDR3. With 6 bases clipped from V and 5 bases from J, the junction kept 12 bases outside the gene matches. CDR1 and CDR2 (germline): LNHDA, SQIVND (reference sequence). CDR3 sequence: CASSRDSSFFYGYTF. In DNA form, the CDR3 reads TGTGCCAGTAGCAGGGACAGCTCCTTTTTTTATGGCTACACCTTC.

Details on this clone: This same CDR3 is encoded by further DNA sequences in the sample. The rearrangement uses TRBV19 and TRBJ1-2; weak D call: TRBD1 (6 bases). Trimming left V 2 bases short and J 8 bases short, with 9 bases between. The CDR3 spans 12 residues. Looked up from germline, CDR1 is LNHDA and CDR2 is SQIVND (reference sequence). Here the CDR3 reads CASSIQGRGYTF. Written as DNA, the CDR3 is TGTGCCAGTAGTATACAGGGGCGCGGCTACACCTTC.

The chain joins TRBV11-2 to TRBJ2-7; TRBD1 is a possible D gene (6 bases). CDR1 is SGHAT and CDR2 is FQNNGV in the germline V gene. The CDR3 runs 15 residues. V was pared by 6 bases and J by 5 bases, with 20 bases between. The CDR3 DNA sequence: TGTGCCAGCAGAGCGACCGGGACACCCAGAGACGAGCAGTACTTC. It specifies CASRATGTPRDEQYF.

The V gene is TRBV7-2, the J gene TRBJ2-1, with a possible D match to TRBD2 (7 bases). CDR3 length equals 15 residues. With 4 bases removed from V and 9 bases from J, the gap between germline ends came to 19 bases. CDR1 and CDR2 from the germline V gene are SGHTA and FQGNSA. CDR3 coding DNA: TGTGCCAGCAGCTACGATCGGGGGGCTGTGAGTGAGCAGTTCTTC. Encoded protein: CASSYDRGAVSEQFF.

J is TRBJ1-4 and V is TRBV6-2 or TRBV6-3; 10 bases agree with TRBD1. Germline CDR1 MNHEY, CDR2 SVGEGT. The CDR3 consists of 14 residues. J gave up 14 bases and V 5 bases, and 11 bases lay outside the gene matches. The DNA of the CDR3 is TGTGCCAGCAGTCAACCGGGACAGGGGAGGAACCTGTTTTTT. This translates into CASSQPGQGRNLFF.

This sequence joins TRBV7-9 and TRBJ1-6; 7 bases are a match to TRBD1. CDR1 and CDR2 (germline): SEHNR, FQNEAQ (reference sequence). This CDR3 contains 14 residues. V dropped 3 bases and J dropped 9; count of bases not matched to a gene: 5. CDR3 nucleotide sequence: TGTGCCAGCAGCTTGGGGACAGACTCTTCACCCCTCCACTTT. It is translated as CASSLGTDSSPLHF.

The chain links TRBV5-1 to TRBJ1-2; no firm D call. The germline V gene has CDR1 SGHRS and CDR2 YFSETQ. The V end lost 4 bases, the J end lost 5 bases, and 15 bases lay between the germline ends. This CDR3 comprises 14 residues. The DNA for the CDR3 is TGCGCCAGCAGCCTAGCCCCAAGTCTTTATGGCTACACCTTC. Protein sequence: CASSLAPSLYGYTF.

The count of this clone is one. The CDR3 loop reads CASSFPGTPNSPLHF. DNA for the CDR3: TGTGCCAGCAGTTTCCCTGGGACTCCGAATTCACCCCTCCACTTT. The chain employs TRBV28 and TRBJ1-6; D perhaps matches TRBD1 (5 bases). The CDR3 is 15 residues long. CDR1 and CDR2 (germline): MDHEN, SYDVKM. Deletions cut 3 bases from V and 7 bases from J, with 13 bases between.

The chain combines TRBV6-5 with TRBJ2-3; 9 bases line up with TRBD2. The CDR3 is made up of 15 amino acids. The V segment lost 7 bases and the J segment 1 base; nucleotides outside the gene matches: 6. The germline CDR1 and CDR2 sequences are MNHEY and SVGAGI. The CDR3 DNA follows: TGTGCCAGCACCTCGGTAGCGGGGGGCACAGATACGCAGTATTTT. Amino acids: CASTSVAGGTDTQYF.

The genes are TRBV6-5 and TRBJ1-2; 9 positions agree with TRBD1. Germline-derived CDR1 and CDR2 are MNHEY and SVGAGI. Unmatched junction bases numbered 10, after V lost 7 bases and J lost 4 bases. The CDR3 is made up of 15 amino acids. CDR3 coding DNA: TGTGCCAGCAACCCGGGACAGGGTCTAGGCTATGGCTACACCTTC. This translates into CASNPGQGLGYGYTF.

J is TRBJ1-1 and V is TRBV6-5; 7 bases fit TRBD1. The trim removed 4 bases at V and 7 bases at J, leaving 0 bases unmatched. CDR1 MNHEY and CDR2 SVGAGI come from the germline V gene. There are 11 residues in the CDR3. CDR3 sequence (DNA): TGTGCCAGCAGTTGGACAGGTGAAGCTTTCTTT. This encodes CASSWTGEAFF.

The V call is TRBV9, the J call TRBJ1-1, with D perhaps TRBD1 (5 bases). Trimming stripped 0 bases from V and 3 bases from J, with 15 bases between. In germline, CDR1 is SGDLS, CDR2 YYNGEE. This CDR3 comprises 16 residues. The CDR3 bases are TGTGCCAGCAGCGTAGGAGTCCAGGGTTTTGACACTGAAGCTTTCTTT. This gives the protein CASSVGVQGFDTEAFF.

The chain has TRBV6-5 and TRBJ1-1; tentatively, D is TRBD1 (5 bases). CDR1 and CDR2 (germline): MNHEY, SVGAGI. CDR3 length: 15 amino acids. Deletions cut 0 bases from V and 4 bases from J, with 12 bases between. CDR3 DNA: TGTGCCAGCAGTTACTCGGACACCCGACGCACTGAAGCTTTCTTT. Translation: CASSYSDTRRTEAFF.

Only one count was recorded for this clone. The chain couples TRBV6-5 to TRBJ1-5; 9 bases agree with TRBD1. The V segment lost 7 bases and the J segment 5 bases; nucleotides outside the gene matches: 3. This CDR3 has 13 residues. Germline CDR1 is MNHEY and CDR2 is SVGAGI. CDR3 amino acids: CASNRGRDQPQHF. In DNA, the CDR3 is TGTGCCAGCAACAGGGGGCGAGATCAGCCCCAGCATTTT.

This chain links TRBV2 with TRBJ2-3; tentatively, D is TRBD2 (5 bases). In germline, CDR1 is SNHLY, CDR2 FYNNEI. The CDR3 has 11 amino acids. V lost 4 bases to trimming and J lost 7 bases, with 6 bases between them. CDR3 DNA sequence: TGTGCCAGCAGTGGACTAAATACGCAGTATTTT. Its protein product is CASSGLNTQYF. Variable domain in full (rest from reference TRBV2 and TRBJ2-3): EPEVTQTPSHQVTQMGQEVILRCVPISNHLYFYWYRQILGQKVEFLVSFYNNEISEKSEIFDDQFSVERPDGSNFTLKIRSTKLEDSAMYFCASSGLNTQYFGPGTRLTVL.

The chain combines TRBV12-3 or TRBV12-4 with TRBJ2-7; D possibly corresponds to TRBD2 (5 bases). The ends were cut back, 2 bases at V and 3 bases at J, with 8 bases in the middle. There are 13 residues in the CDR3. The CDR3 nucleotides read TGTGCCAGCAGTTTATCCCGGGACTACGAGCAGTACTTC. Amino acids: CASSLSRDYEQYF.

V gene TRBV7-6 combines with J gene TRBJ1-2; D gene ambiguous. The ends were cut back, 0 bases at V and 8 bases at J, with 7 bases in the middle. Germline lookup yields CDR1 SGHVS and CDR2 FNYEAQ. The CDR3 runs to 12 residues. The CDR3 coding sequence is TGTGCCAGCAGCTTAGCAGGGAGCGGCTACACCTTC. It is translated as CASSLAGSGYTF.

The rearrangement uses TRBV6-1 and TRBJ1-4; a weak D match, TRBD1 (6 bases). This CDR3 region has 15 residues. Germline V gene lookup returns CDR1 MNHNS and CDR2 SASEGT. V was shortened by 3 bases and J by 3 bases, with 11 bases between the two germline ends. As DNA, the CDR3 is TGTGCCAGCAGTGACCCCAGGGGATCTAATGAAAAACTGTTTTTT. Its protein product is CASSDPRGSNEKLFF.

This clone is a singleton in its sample. V and J are TRBV6-5 and TRBJ1-1, with D tentatively TRBD1 (5 bases). Trimming took 3 bases from V and 0 from J, leaving 11 bases between them. The CDR3 consists of 15 residues. Germline lookup yields CDR1 MNHEY and CDR2 SVGAGI. CDR3 region: CASSYGGVMNTEAFF. CDR3 DNA sequence: TGTGCCAGCAGTTATGGGGGGGTTATGAACACTGAAGCTTTCTTT.

The gene calls are TRBV6-2 or TRBV6-3 and TRBJ1-1; D remains unclear. Germline V gene data show CDR1 as MNHEY and CDR2 as SVGEGT. The length of the CDR3 is 13 residues. V gave up 5 bases and J gave up 4 bases, with 11 bases separating them. CDR3 residues: CASSPTLGTEAFF. As DNA, the CDR3 is TGTGCCAGCAGTCCGACACTGGGCACTGAAGCTTTCTTT.

The genes are TRBV4-1 and TRBJ2-5, with 7 bases lining up with TRBD2. Trimming at V came to 0 bases and at J to 2 bases, leaving 6 bases not matched to a gene. Germline loops: CDR1 MGHRA, CDR2 YSYEKL. There are 16 residues in the CDR3. The CDR3 spells CASSQDHAGEQETQYF. The CDR3 DNA follows: TGCGCCAGCAGCCAAGATCACGCGGGGGAACAAGAGACCCAGTACTTC.

This clone was counted once. The chain recombines TRBV5-1 with TRBJ2-7, with D possibly matching TRBD1 (6 bases). From germline, CDR1 is SGHRS and CDR2 YFSETQ. The length of the CDR3 is 14 residues. Trimming took 5 bases from V and 2 from J, leaving 14 bases between them. For the CDR3, the DNA is TGCGCCAGCAGTTTTCGGACAGCGACCTACGAGCAGTACTTC. This codes for CASSFRTATYEQYF.

V gene TRBV6-5 combines with J gene TRBJ2-2; the match to TRBD2 covers 9 bases. The germline V gene has CDR1 MNHEY and CDR2 SVGAGI. This CDR3 spans 14 amino acids. The trim removed 8 bases at V and 4 bases at J, leaving 5 bases unmatched. The CDR3 spells CASRLAGSTGELFF. The CDR3, as DNA: TGTGCCAGCCGCCTAGCGGGGAGCACCGGGGAGCTGTTTTTT.

In DNA, the CDR3 is TGTGCCAGCAGTGAGAGGGGGAAGAGTTCACCCCTCCACTTT. Its protein product is CASSERGKSSPLHF. This sequence joins TRBV6-1 and TRBJ1-6; D is perhaps TRBD1 (6 bases). The CDR3 has 14 residues. The germline CDR1 and CDR2 sequences are MNHNS and SASEGT. Deletions cut 3 bases from V and 9 bases from J, with 12 bases between.

The chain employs TRBV3-1 (or the pseudogene TRBV3-2) and TRBJ1-4; no clear D. This CDR3 is 15 amino acids long. CDR1 and CDR2 (germline): LGHDT, YNNKEL (reference sequence). V was clipped by 1 base and J by 5 bases, with 11 bases between them. This CDR3 is CASSQVSGINEKLFF. The DNA of the CDR3 is TGTGCCAGCAGCCAAGTATCCGGGATCAATGAAAAACTGTTTTTT.

This clone was observed a few times. The gene calls are TRBV5-4 and TRBJ2-5; TRBD2 is a possible D gene (5 bases). Trimming took 4 bases from V and 7 from J, leaving 23 bases between them. CDR3 size: 16 residues. Germline lookup yields CDR1 SGHNT and CDR2 YYREEE (reference sequence). The CDR3 spells CASSPPRTRGLGTQYF. The CDR3 DNA reads TGTGCCAGCAGCCCCCCAAGGACCCGGGGTCTGGGGACCCAGTACTTC.

The rearrangement joins TRBV19 to TRBJ2-7; TRBD1 agrees at 7 bases. Germline CDR1 and CDR2: LNHDA and SQIVND (reference sequence). CDR3 length: 15 amino acids. Trimming cost V 5 bases and J 0 bases; bases outside gene matches: 7. The DNA for the CDR3 is TGTGCCAGTAGTGCAGGGGGTTATAGCTCCTACGAGCAGTACTTC. Residues: CASSAGGYSSYEQYF.

This sequence joins TRBV6-5 and TRBJ1-2; D perhaps matches TRBD1 (5 bases). Germline CDR1 MNHEY, CDR2 SVGAGI. CDR3 length: 15 amino acids. Trimming took off 7 bases at V and 4 bases at J, with 19 bases between the two ends. This chain's CDR3 is CASTLTSSGIYGYTF. The CDR3 nucleotides are TGTGCCAGCACTTTAACCTCCTCAGGGATCTATGGCTACACCTTC.

The chain has TRBV7-9 and TRBJ2-1, with TRBD2 identical over 13 bases. V gave up 4 bases and J gave up 12 bases; unmatched junction bases: 9. The germline gives CDR1 SEHNR, CDR2 FQNEAQ (reference sequence). The CDR3 is 15 residues long. The CDR3 DNA follows: TGTGCCAGCAGCTCTCCCGGACTAGCGGGGGTCGGGCAGTTCTTC. Its translation: CASSSPGLAGVGQFF.

The V gene is TRBV28, the J gene TRBJ1-1; D gene uncertain. V was trimmed by 6 bases and J by 4 bases, leaving 9 bases between them. The CDR3 spans 12 residues. Germline loops: CDR1 MDHEN, CDR2 SYDVKM. This chain's CDR3 is CASSPRSTEAFF. The CDR3 region has the DNA TGTGCCAGCAGCCCCCGCAGCACTGAAGCTTTCTTT.